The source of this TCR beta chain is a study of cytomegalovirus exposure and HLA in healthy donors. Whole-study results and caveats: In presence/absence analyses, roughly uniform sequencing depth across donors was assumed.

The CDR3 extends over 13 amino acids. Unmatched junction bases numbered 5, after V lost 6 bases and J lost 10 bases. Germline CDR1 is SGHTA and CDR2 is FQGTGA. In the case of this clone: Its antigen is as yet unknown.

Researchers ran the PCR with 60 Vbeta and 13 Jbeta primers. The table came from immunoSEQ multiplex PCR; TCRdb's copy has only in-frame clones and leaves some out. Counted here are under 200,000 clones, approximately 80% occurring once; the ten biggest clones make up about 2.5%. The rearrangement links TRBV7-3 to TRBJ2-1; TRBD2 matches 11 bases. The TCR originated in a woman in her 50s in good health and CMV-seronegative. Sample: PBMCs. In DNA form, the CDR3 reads TGTGCCAGCAGTGGGCTAGCGGGAGGAGAGCAGTTCTTC. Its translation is CASSGLAGGEQFF.